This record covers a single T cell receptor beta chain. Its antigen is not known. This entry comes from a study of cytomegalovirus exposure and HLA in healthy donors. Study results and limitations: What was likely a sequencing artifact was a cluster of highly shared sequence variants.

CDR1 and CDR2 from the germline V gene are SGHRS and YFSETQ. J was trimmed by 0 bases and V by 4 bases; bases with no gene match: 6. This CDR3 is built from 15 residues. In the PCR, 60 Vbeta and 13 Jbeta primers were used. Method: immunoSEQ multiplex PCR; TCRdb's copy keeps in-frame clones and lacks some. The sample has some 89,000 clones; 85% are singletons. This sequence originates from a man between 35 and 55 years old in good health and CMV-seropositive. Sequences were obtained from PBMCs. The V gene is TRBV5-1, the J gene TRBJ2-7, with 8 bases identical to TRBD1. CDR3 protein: CASSQQGGSSYEQYF. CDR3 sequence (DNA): TGCGCCAGCAGCCAACAGGGGGGCAGCTCCTACGAGCAGTACTTC.